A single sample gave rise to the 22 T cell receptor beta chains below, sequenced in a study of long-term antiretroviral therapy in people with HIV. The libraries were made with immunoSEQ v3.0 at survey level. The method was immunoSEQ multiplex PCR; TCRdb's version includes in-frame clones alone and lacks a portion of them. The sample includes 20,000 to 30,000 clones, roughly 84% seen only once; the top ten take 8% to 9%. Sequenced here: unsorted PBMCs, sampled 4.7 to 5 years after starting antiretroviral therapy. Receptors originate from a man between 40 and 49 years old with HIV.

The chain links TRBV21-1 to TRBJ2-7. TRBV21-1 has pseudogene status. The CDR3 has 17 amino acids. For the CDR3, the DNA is TGTGCCAGCAGCGCCAAAGAGACCCCAGGGCTAGCCAACGAGCAGTACTTC. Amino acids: CASSAKETPGLANEQYF.

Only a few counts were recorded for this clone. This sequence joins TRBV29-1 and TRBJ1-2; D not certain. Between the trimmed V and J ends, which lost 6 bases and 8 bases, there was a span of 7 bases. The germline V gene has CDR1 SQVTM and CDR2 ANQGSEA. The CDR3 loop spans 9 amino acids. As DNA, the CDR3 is TGCAGCGTGGACTTGGGCTACACCTTC. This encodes CSVDLGYTF.

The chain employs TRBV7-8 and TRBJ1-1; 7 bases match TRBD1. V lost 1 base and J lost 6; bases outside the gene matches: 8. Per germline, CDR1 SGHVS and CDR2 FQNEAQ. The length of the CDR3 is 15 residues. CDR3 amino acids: CASSLEDRLSAEAFF. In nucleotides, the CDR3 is TGTGCCAGCAGCTTAGAGGACAGGCTTTCCGCTGAAGCTTTCTTT.

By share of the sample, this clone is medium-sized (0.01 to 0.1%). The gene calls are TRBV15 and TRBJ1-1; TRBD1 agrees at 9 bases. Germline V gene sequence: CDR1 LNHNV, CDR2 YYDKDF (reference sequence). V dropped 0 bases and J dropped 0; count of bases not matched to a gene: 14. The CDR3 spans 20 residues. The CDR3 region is CATSRDRGGQGPIMNTEAFF. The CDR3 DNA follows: TGTGCCACCAGCAGAGATCGGGGAGGACAGGGGCCCATCATGAACACTGAAGCTTTCTTT.

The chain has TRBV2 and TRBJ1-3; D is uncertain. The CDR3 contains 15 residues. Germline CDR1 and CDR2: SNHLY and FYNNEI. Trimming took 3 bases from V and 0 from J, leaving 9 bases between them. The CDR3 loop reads CASSDGAVSGNTIYF. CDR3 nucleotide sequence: TGTGCCAGCAGTGATGGTGCCGTCTCTGGAAACACCATATATTTT.

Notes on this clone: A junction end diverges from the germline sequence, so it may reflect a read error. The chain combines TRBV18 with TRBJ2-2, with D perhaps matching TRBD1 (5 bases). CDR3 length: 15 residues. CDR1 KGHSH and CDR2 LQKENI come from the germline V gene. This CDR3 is CASSPQASNTGELFF. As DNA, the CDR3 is TGTGCCAGCTCCCCACAGGCTTCGAACACCGGGGAGCTGTTTTTT. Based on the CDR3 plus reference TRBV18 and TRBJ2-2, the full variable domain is NAGVMQNPRHLVRRRGQEARLRCSPMKGHSHVYWYRQLPEEGLKFMVYLQKENIIDESGMPKERFSAEFPKEGPSILRIQQVVRGDSAAYFCASSPQASNTGELFFGEGSRLTVL.

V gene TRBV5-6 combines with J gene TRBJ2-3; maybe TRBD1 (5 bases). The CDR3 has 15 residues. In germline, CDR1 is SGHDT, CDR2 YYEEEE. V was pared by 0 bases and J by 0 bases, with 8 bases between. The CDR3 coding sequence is TGTGCCAGCAGCTTGGTAGGGGATAGCACAGATACGCAGTATTTT. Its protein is CASSLVGDSTDTQYF.

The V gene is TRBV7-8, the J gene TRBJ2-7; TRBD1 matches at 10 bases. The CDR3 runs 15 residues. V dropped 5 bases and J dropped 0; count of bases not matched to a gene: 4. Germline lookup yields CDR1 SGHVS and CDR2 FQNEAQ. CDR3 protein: CASSRDRGPSYEQYF. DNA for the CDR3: TGTGCCAGCAGCCGGGACAGGGGTCCCTCCTACGAGCAGTACTTC.

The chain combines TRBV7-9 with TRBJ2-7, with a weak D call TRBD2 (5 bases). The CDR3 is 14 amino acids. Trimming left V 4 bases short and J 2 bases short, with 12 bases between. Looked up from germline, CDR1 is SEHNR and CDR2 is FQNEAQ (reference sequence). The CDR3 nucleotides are TGTGCCAGCAGCTCAGCCGGGGTTACCTACGAGCAGTACTTC. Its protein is CASSSAGVTYEQYF.

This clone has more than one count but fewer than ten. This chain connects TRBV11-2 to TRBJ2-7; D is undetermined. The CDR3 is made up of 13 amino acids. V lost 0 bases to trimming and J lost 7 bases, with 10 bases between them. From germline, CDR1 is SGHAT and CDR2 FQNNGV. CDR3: CASSLENYREQYF. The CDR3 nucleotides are TGTGCCAGCAGCTTAGAGAACTATAGGGAGCAGTACTTC. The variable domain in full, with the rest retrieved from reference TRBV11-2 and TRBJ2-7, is EAGVAQSPRYKIIEKRQSVAFWCNPISGHATLYWYQQILGQGPKLLIQFQNNGVVDDSQLPKDRFSAERLKGVDSTLKIQPAKLEDSAVYLCASSLENYREQYFGPGTRLTVT.

The CDR3 protein is CASSLAVAGGNYEKLFF. DNA of the CDR3: TGTGCCAGCAGCTTGGCTGTAGCTGGGGGCAATTATGAAAAACTGTTTTTT. V and J are TRBV5-4 and TRBJ1-4; D might be TRBD1 (6 bases). CDR1 and CDR2 (germline): SGHNT, YYREEE (reference sequence). Between the trimmed V and J ends, which lost 0 bases and 6 bases, there was a span of 18 bases. CDR3 length: 17 residues.

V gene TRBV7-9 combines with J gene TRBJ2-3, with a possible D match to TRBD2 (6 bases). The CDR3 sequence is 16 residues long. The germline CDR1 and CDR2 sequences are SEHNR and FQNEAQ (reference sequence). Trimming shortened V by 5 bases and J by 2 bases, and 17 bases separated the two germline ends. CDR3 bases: TGTGCCAGCAGCCAAACCGGCGGGGCCCTCACAGATACGCAGTATTTT. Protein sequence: CASSQTGGALTDTQYF.

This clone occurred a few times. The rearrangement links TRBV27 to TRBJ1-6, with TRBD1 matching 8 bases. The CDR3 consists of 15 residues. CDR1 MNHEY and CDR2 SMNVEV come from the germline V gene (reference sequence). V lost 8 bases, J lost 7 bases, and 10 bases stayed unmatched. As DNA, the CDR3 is TGTGCCAGCGGAGCCCCCGGGACAGGCAATTCACCCCTCCACTTT. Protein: CASGAPGTGNSPLHF.

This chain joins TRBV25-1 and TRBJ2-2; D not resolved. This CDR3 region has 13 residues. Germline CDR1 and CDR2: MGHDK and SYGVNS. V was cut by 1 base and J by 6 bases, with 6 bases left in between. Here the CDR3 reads CASSEFGPGELFF. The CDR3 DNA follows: TGTGCCAGCAGTGAATTTGGGCCCGGGGAGCTGTTTTTT.

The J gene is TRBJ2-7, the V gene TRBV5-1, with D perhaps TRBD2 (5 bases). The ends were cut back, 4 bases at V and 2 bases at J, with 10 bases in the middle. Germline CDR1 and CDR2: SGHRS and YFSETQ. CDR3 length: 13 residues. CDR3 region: CASSKDFTYEQYF. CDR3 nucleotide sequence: TGCGCCAGCAGCAAGGACTTTACCTACGAGCAGTACTTC.

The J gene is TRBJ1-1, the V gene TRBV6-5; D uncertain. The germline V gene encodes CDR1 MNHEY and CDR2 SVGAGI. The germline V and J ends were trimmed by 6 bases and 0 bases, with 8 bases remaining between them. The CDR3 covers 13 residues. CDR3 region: CASRKLMNTEAFF. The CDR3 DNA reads TGTGCCAGCAGGAAGTTGATGAACACTGAAGCTTTCTTT.

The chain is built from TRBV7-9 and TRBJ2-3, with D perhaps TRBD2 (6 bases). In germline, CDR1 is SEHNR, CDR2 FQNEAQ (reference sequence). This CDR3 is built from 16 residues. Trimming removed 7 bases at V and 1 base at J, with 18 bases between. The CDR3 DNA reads TGTGCCAGCATCTCGTCCCGGAGGGTGGGCACAGATACGCAGTATTTT. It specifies CASISSRRVGTDTQYF.

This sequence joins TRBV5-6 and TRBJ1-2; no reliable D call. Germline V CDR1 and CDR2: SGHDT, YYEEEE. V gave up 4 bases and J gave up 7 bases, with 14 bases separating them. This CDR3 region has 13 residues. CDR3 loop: CASSLTPPLGYTF. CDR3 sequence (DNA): TGTGCCAGCAGCCTAACTCCCCCCCTTGGCTACACCTTC. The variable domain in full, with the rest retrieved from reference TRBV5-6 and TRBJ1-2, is DAGVTQSPTHLIKTRGQQVTLRCSPKSGHDTVSWYQQALGQGPQFIFQYYEEEERQRGNFPDRFSGHQFPNYSSELNVNALLLGDSALYLCASSLTPPLGYTFGSGTRLTVV.

CDR3 sequence reads: CASSNPGSGELFF. The CDR3 coding sequence is TGCGCCAGCTCGAACCCGGGAAGCGGGGAGCTGTTTTTT. The chain couples TRBV5-1 to TRBJ2-2; D may be TRBD2 (5 bases). The CDR3 spans 13 residues. Trimming left V 7 bases short and J 7 bases short, with 14 bases between. Germline CDR1 is SGHRS and CDR2 is YFSETQ.

As DNA, the CDR3 is TGTGCCAGTACTGGCCTAGCGGGAGGGGAGCAGTTCTTC. Its protein is CASTGLAGGEQFF. This rearrangement joins TRBV19 to TRBJ2-1; TRBD2 aligns across 12 bases. The CDR3 length is 13 residues. Germline CDR1 LNHDA, CDR2 SQIVND (reference sequence). Trimming removed 7 bases from V and 10 bases from J; junction bases left unmatched: 5. Together with reference TRBV19 and TRBJ2-1, the CDR3 gives the full variable domain: DGGITQSPKYLFRKEGQNVTLSCEQNLNHDAMYWYRQDPGQGLRLIYYSQIVNDFQKGDIAEGYSVSREKKESFPLTVTSAQKNPTAFYLCASTGLAGGEQFFGPGTRLTVL.

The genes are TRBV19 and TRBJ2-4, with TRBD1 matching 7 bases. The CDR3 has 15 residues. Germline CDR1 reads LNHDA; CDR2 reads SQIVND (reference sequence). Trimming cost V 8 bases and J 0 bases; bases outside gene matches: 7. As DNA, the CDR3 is TGTGCCAGTCAACCGGGACAGCTAGCCAAAAACATTCAGTACTTC. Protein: CASQPGQLAKNIQYF.

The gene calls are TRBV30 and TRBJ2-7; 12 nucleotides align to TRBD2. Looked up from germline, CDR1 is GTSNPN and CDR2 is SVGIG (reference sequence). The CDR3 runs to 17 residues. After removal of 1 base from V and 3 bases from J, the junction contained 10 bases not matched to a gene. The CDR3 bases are TGTGCCTGGAGTGGCACTAGCGGGAGGTTTGATTACTACGAGCAGTACTTC. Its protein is CAWSGTSGRFDYYEQYF.